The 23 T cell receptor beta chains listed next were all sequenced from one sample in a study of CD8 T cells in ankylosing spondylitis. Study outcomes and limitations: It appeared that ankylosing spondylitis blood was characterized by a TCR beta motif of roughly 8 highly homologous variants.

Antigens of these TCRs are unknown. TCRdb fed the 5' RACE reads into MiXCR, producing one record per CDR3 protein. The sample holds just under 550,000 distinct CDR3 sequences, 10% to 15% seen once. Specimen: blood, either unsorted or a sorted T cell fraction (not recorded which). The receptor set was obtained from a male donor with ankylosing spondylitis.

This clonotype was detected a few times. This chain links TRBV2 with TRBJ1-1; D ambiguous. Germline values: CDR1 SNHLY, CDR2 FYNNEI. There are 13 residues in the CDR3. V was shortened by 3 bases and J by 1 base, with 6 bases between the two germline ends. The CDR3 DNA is TGTGCCAGCAGTGATCTGGGGAACACTGAAGCTTTCTTT. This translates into CASSDLGNTEAFF.

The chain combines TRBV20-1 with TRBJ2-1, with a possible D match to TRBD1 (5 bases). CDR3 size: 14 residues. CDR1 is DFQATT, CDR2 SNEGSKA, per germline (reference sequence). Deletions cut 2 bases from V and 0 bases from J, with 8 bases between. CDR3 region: CSARRTNSYNEQFF. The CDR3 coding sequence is TGCAGTGCTAGAAGGACAAACTCCTACAATGAGCAGTTCTTC.

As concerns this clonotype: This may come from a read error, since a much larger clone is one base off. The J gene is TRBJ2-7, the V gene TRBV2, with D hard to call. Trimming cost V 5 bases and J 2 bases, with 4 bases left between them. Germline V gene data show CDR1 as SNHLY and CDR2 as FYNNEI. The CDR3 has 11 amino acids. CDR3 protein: CASSPPYEQYV. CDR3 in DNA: TGTGCCAGCAGTCCCCCCTACGAGCAGTACGTC.

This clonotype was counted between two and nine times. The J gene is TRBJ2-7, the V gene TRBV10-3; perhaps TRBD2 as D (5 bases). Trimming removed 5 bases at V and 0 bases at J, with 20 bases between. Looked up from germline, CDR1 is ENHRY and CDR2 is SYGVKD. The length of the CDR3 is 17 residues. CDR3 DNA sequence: TGTGCCATCAGTCCCTTCGGGGTGGGTTTCAGCTCCTACGAGCAGTACTTC. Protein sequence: CAISPFGVGFSSYEQYF.

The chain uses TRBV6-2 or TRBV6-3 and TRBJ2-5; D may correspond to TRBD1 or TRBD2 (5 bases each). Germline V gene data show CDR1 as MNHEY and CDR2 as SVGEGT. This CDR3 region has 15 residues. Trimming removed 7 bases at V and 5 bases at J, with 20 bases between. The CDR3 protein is CASTSWGDGTETQYF. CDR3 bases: TGTGCCAGCACCTCCTGGGGTGACGGGACGGAGACCCAGTACTTC.

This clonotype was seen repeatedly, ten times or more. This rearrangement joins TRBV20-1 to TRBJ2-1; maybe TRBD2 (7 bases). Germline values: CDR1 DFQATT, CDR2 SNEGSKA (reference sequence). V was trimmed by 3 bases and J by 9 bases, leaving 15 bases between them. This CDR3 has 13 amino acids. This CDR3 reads CSARASGGGEQFF. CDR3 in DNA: TGCAGTGCTAGGGCTAGCGGAGGGGGTGAGCAGTTCTTC.

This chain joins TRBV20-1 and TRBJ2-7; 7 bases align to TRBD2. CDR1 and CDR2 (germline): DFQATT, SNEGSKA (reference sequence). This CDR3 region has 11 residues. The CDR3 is CSPSGTYEQYF. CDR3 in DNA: TGCAGCCCTAGCGGAACCTACGAGCAGTACTTC.

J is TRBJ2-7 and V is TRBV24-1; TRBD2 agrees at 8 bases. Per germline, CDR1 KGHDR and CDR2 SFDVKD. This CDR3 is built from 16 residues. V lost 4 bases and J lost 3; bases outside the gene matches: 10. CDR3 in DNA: TGTGCCACCAGTGACCCCTCTGGTGCGGGAGGCTACGAGCAGTACTTC. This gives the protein CATSDPSGAGGYEQYF.

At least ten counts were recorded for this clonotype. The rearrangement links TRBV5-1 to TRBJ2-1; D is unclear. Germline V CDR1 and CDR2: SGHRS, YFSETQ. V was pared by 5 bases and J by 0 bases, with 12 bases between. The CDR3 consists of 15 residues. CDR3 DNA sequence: TGCGCCAGCAGGCCCTCCTCAAGCTCCTACAATGAGCAGTTCTTC. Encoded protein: CASRPSSSSYNEQFF. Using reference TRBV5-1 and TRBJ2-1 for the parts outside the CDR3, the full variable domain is KAGVTQTPRYLIKTRGQQVTLSCSPISGHRSVSWYQQTPGQGLQFLFEYFSETQRNKGNFPGRFSGRQFSNSRSEMNVSTLELGDSALYLCASRPSSSSYNEQFFGPGTRLTVL.

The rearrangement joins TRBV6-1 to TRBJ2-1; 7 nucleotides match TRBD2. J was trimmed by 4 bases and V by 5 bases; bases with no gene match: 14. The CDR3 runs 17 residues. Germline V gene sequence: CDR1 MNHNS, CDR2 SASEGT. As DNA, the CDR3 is TGTGCCAGCAGTCCCAATGCTGGGCAGGGACTATACAATGAGCAGTTCTTC. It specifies CASSPNAGQGLYNEQFF.

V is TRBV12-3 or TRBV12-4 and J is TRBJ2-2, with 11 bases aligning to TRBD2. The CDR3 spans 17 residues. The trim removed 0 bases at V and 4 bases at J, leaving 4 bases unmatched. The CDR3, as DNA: TGTGCCAGCAGTTTAGCTGCACTAGCGGGAGTCACCGGGGAGCTGTTTTTT. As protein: CASSLAALAGVTGELFF.

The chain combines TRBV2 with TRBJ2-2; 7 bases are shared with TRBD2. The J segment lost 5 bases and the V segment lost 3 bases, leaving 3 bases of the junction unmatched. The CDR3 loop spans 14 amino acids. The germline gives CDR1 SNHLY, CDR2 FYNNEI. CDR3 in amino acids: CASSEPGGTGELFF. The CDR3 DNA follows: TGTGCCAGCAGTGAGCCGGGGGGAACCGGGGAGCTGTTTTTT.

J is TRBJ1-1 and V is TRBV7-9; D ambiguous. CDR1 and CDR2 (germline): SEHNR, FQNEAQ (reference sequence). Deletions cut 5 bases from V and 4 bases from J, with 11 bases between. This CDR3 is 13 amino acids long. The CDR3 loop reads CASSENRGTEAFF. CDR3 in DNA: TGTGCCAGCAGCGAAAATCGAGGCACTGAAGCTTTCTTT.

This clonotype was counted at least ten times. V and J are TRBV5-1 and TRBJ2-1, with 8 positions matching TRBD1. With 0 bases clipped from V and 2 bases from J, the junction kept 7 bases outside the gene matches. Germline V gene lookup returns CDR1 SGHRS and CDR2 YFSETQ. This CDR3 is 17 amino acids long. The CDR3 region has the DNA TGCGCCAGCAGCTTGGGCGGGACAGGTGACGCCTACAATGAGCAGTTCTTC. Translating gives CASSLGGTGDAYNEQFF.

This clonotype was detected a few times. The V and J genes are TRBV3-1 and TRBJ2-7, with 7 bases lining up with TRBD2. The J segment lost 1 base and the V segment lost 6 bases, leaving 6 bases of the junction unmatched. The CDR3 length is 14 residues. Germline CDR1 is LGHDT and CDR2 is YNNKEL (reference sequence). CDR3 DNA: TGTGCCAGCAGGGGGGGACTAAATTCCTACGAGCAGTACTTC. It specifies CASRGGLNSYEQYF.

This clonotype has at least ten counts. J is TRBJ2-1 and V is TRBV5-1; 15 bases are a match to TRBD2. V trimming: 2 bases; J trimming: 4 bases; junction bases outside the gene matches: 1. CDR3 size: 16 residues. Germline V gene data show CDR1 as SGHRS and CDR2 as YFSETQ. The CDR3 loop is CASSFGLAGGYNEQFF. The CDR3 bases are TGCGCCAGCAGCTTCGGACTAGCGGGAGGGTACAATGAGCAGTTCTTC.

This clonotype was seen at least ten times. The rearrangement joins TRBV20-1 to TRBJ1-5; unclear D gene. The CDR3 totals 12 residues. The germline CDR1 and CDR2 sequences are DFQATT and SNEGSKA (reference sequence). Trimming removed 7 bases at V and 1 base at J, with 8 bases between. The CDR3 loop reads CSGGMSNQPQHF. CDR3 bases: TGCAGTGGAGGGATGAGCAATCAGCCCCAGCATTTT.

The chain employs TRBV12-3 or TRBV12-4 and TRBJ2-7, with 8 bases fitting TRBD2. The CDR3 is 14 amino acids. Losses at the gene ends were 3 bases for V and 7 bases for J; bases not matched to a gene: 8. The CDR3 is CASSFLPGGLEQYF. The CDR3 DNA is TGTGCCAGCAGTTTCCTCCCGGGAGGGCTGGAGCAGTACTTC.

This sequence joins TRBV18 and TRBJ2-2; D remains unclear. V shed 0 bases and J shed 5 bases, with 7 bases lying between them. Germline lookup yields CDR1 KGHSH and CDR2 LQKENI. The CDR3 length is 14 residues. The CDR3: CASSPPEMTGELFF. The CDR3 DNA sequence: TGTGCCAGCTCACCACCGGAGATGACCGGGGAGCTGTTTTTT.

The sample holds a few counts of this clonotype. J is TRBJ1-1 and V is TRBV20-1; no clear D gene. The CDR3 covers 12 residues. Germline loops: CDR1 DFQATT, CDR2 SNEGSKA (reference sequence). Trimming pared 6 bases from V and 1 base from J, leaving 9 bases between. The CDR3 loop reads CSARVRNTEAFF. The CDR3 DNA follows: TGCAGTGCCCGGGTACGGAACACTGAAGCTTTCTTT.

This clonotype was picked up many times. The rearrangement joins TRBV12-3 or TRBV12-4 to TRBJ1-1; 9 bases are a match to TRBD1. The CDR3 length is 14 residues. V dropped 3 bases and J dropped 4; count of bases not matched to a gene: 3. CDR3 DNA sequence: TGTGCCAGCAGTTTCTTGGACAGGGGCACTGAAGCTTTCTTT. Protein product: CASSFLDRGTEAFF.

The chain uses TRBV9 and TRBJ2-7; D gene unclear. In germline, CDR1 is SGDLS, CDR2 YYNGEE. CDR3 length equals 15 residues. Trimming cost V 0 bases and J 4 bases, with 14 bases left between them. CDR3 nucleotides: TGTGCCAGCAGCGTAGGAGGACCGGCGGATTACGAGCAGTACTTC. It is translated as CASSVGGPADYEQYF.

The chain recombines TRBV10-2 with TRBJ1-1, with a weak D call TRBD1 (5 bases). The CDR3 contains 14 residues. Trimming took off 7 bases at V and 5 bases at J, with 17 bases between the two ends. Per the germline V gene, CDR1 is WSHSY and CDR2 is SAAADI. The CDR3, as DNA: TGCGCCAGCACCTTCGGGACCGACGAGACTGAAGCTTTCTTT. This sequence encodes CASTFGTDETEAFF.